The clone carrying this TCR beta chain was recorded at least ten times. Its antigen is not known. CDR1 SGHVS and CDR2 FNYEAQ come from the germline V gene. V shed 5 bases and J 3 bases; nucleotides not matched to a gene: 2. The length of the CDR3 is 14 residues. This entry comes from a study of molecular identifiers for immune sequencing clone quantification. Overall study results and limits: Molecules of identical TCR sharing a barcode could underestimate highly expanded clone sizes. Detection of one spiked Jurkat cell's TCR RNA reportedly worked in 1 million or so naive cells.

TCRdb reprocessed the PCR reads via MiXCR and lists one record per CDR3 protein. The sample holds about 40,000 distinct CDR3 sequences, roughly 18% seen once. Material: naive CD8+ T cells from blood, with Jurkat cell RNA spiked in. As for subset: FACS-sorted CD8+CD4-CCR7+CD45RA+ naive T cells. The clonotype comes from a human donor in good health. Some libraries in this study had Jurkat cell RNA spiked in. The V and J genes are TRBV7-6 and TRBJ2-3, with 10 bases matching TRBD2. In DNA, the CDR3 is TGTGCCAGCAGCACACTAGCGGGAACAGATACGCAGTATTTT. This encodes CASSTLAGTDTQYF.